Following are 26 T cell receptor beta chains from one sample sequenced in a study of T cell repertoires in cytomegalovirus infection. TCRdb redid the calling of the reads with MiXCR, one entry per CDR3 protein. In the table there are over 100,000 distinct CDR3 sequences, around a tenth of which are singletons. What these receptors recognize is not known. Sample: PBMCs, sequenced either directly or after in vitro stimulation (not recorded which). The receptors were gathered from a human donor in good health (CMV status not recorded). Some clones in this sample may be carry-over from other donors' samples.

This clonotype was detected a few times. The chain joins TRBV7-8 to TRBJ1-5; no reliable D call. V lost 1 base and J 0 bases, leaving 7 bases between the germline ends. Germline assignment: CDR1 SGHVS and CDR2 FQNEAQ. The CDR3 extends over 15 amino acids. The CDR3 spells CASSLGLNSNQPQHF. CDR3 nucleotide sequence: TGTGCCAGCAGCTTAGGGCTTAATAGCAATCAGCCCCAGCATTTT. The whole variable domain, filled in from reference TRBV7-8 and TRBJ1-5, reads GAGVSQSPRYKVAKRGQDVALRCDPISGHVSLFWYQQALGQGPEFLTYFQNEAQLDKSGLPSDRFFAERPEGSVSTLKIQRTQQEDSAVYLCASSLGLNSNQPQHFGDGTRLSIL.

The rearrangement links TRBV6-5 to TRBJ1-1; D remains ambiguous. V was shortened by 7 bases and J by 6 bases, with 15 bases between the two germline ends. The CDR3 loop spans 13 amino acids. In germline, CDR1 is MNHEY, CDR2 SVGAGI. The CDR3, as DNA: TGTGCCAGCAACATCGGCGGAGGTTCTGAAGCTTTCTTT. It encodes CASNIGGGSEAFF.

The chain recombines TRBV2 with TRBJ1-4, with D hard to call. Germline lookup yields CDR1 SNHLY and CDR2 FYNNEI. This CDR3 is 11 amino acids long. With 1 base removed from V and 8 bases from J, the gap between germline ends came to 2 bases. The CDR3 spells CASSEEEKLFF. CDR3 coding DNA: TGTGCCAGCAGTGAAGAGGAAAAACTGTTTTTT.

This clonotype was found many times. The gene calls are TRBV7-8 and TRBJ2-4; the D gene could be TRBD1 or TRBD2 (5 bases each). Trimming pared 6 bases from V and 5 bases from J, leaving 11 bases between. CDR3 length equals 13 residues. Germline V gene lookup returns CDR1 SGHVS and CDR2 FQNEAQ. For the CDR3, the DNA is TGTGCCAGCAGATTGCAGGGAGAAAACATTCAGTACTTC. This codes for CASRLQGENIQYF. Filled out from reference TRBV7-8 and TRBJ2-4, the complete variable domain reads GAGVSQSPRYKVAKRGQDVALRCDPISGHVSLFWYQQALGQGPEFLTYFQNEAQLDKSGLPSDRFFAERPEGSVSTLKIQRTQQEDSAVYLCASRLQGENIQYFGAGTRLSVL.

This clonotype has a handful of counts. This chain connects TRBV5-5 to TRBJ2-7; 9 bases fit TRBD1. CDR1 SGHKS and CDR2 YYEKEE come from the germline V gene (reference sequence). The CDR3 consists of 14 residues. Germline trimming cut 2 bases from V and 5 bases from J; bases unmatched to any gene: 5. CDR3 sequence: CASSLTGGIHEQYV. In DNA form, the CDR3 reads TGTGCCAGCAGCTTAACAGGGGGCATACACGAGCAGTACGTC.

The V and J genes are TRBV5-5 and TRBJ2-1; TRBD2 matches at 9 bases. With 1 base clipped from V and 2 bases from J, the junction kept 4 bases outside the gene matches. There are 16 residues in the CDR3. Germline V gene data show CDR1 as SGHKS and CDR2 as YYEKEE (reference sequence). Here the CDR3 DNA reads TGTGCCAGCAGCTTGAGCTCTAGCGGGGCCTACAATGAGCAGTTCTTC. Residues: CASSLSSSGAYNEQFF.

This chain links TRBV6-2 or TRBV6-3 with TRBJ2-7; possible D gene TRBD1, 5 bases. This CDR3 contains 14 residues. V was clipped by 2 bases and J by 2 bases, with 10 bases between them. CDR1 is MNHEY, CDR2 SVGEGT, per germline. As DNA, the CDR3 is TGTGCCAGCAGTTACCTTGACAGAACCTACGAGCAGTACTTC. It yields the protein CASSYLDRTYEQYF.

The gene calls are TRBV20-1 and TRBJ1-3, with TRBD1 matching 12 bases. The germline gives CDR1 DFQATT, CDR2 SNEGSKA (reference sequence). The CDR3 extends over 15 amino acids. V lost 3 bases and J lost 12; bases outside the gene matches: 12. The CDR3 coding sequence is TGCAGTGCTAGGGATGGGACAGGGGGCGAGAAGAACATATATTTT. This translates into CSARDGTGGEKNIYF.

There are a few counts of this clonotype. This chain uses TRBV12-3 or TRBV12-4 with TRBJ1-5; 9 bases align to TRBD1. CDR3 length equals 15 residues. With V trimmed by 6 bases and J by 1 base, 4 bases remained unmatched. The CDR3, as DNA: TGTGCCAGCAGGTGGGGACAGGGCAGCAATCAGCCCCAGCATTTT. It translates to CASRWGQGSNQPQHF.

This clonotype has more than one count but fewer than ten. The chain has TRBV2 and TRBJ2-3; 8 positions match TRBD2. CDR1 and CDR2 (germline): SNHLY, FYNNEI. The CDR3 loop spans 14 amino acids. J lost 2 bases, V lost 6 bases, and 4 bases had no gene match. The CDR3 coding sequence is TGTGCCAGCAGACGGGAGGGCTTCACAGATACGCAGTATTTT. Its translation is CASRREGFTDTQYF. The full variable domain, rest sourced from reference TRBV2 and TRBJ2-3, is EPEVTQTPSHQVTQMGQEVILRCVPISNHLYFYWYRQILGQKVEFLVSFYNNEISEKSEIFDDQFSVERPDGSNFTLKIRSTKLEDSAMYFCASRREGFTDTQYFGPGTRLTVL.

This clonotype was detected ten times or more. V usage is TRBV7-9 and J usage is TRBJ2-7, with D hard to call. Germline V gene data show CDR1 as SEHNR and CDR2 as FQNEAQ (reference sequence). The CDR3 is 12 amino acids. The ends were cut back, 4 bases at V and 2 bases at J, with 6 bases in the middle. The CDR3 loop is CASSYPPYEQYF. The CDR3, as DNA: TGTGCCAGCAGCTACCCCCCCTACGAGCAGTACTTC. Complete variable domain (other parts from reference TRBV7-9 and TRBJ2-7): DTGVSQNPRHKITKRGQNVTFRCDPISEHNRLYWYRQTLGQGPEFLTYFQNEAQLEKSRLLSDRFSAERPKGSFSTLEIQRTEQGDSAMYLCASSYPPYEQYFGPGTRLTVT.

This clonotype was observed at least ten times. V gene TRBV4-1 combines with J gene TRBJ2-3; 8 positions agree with TRBD1. V lost 1 base, J lost 8 bases, and 11 bases stayed unmatched. The germline CDR1 and CDR2 sequences are MGHRA and YSYEKL. The CDR3 length is 16 residues. For the CDR3, the DNA is TGCGCCAGCAGCCAAGGAGAGCAGGGGGCCCAGGGTACGCAGTATTTT. Residues: CASSQGEQGAQGTQYF.

There are many counts of this clonotype. CDR3 loop: CATSDSPRGYEQFF. The CDR3 DNA is TGTGCCACCAGTGATTCCCCCAGGGGGTATGAGCAGTTCTTC. V usage is TRBV24-1 and J usage is TRBJ2-1; the match to TRBD1 covers 7 bases. This CDR3 spans 14 amino acids. The germline gives CDR1 KGHDR, CDR2 SFDVKD. V gave up 2 bases and J gave up 8 bases; unmatched junction bases: 5.

The sample holds a few counts of this clonotype. V gene TRBV6-2 or TRBV6-3 combines with J gene TRBJ2-7, with 9 nucleotides matching TRBD2. The junction had 9 bases not matched to a gene; V was cut back by 5 bases and J by 4 bases. Germline lookup yields CDR1 MNHEY and CDR2 SVGEGT. The CDR3 has 15 amino acids. The chain's CDR3 is CASSGNSGSFYEQYF. CDR3 sequence (DNA): TGTGCCAGCAGTGGAAATAGCGGGAGCTTTTACGAGCAGTACTTC.

The chain has TRBV20-1 and TRBJ2-5; the match to TRBD2 covers 9 bases. The CDR3 contains 16 residues. The trim removed 6 bases at V and 1 base at J, leaving 12 bases unmatched. Looked up from germline, CDR1 is DFQATT and CDR2 is SNEGSKA (reference sequence). The CDR3 loop reads CSAVIIAGDLQETQYF. The CDR3 coding sequence is TGCAGTGCCGTGATCATAGCGGGAGACCTCCAAGAGACCCAGTACTTC.

A note on this clonotype: A much larger clone lies one base from this, so it may be a read error. No conserved phenylalanine or tryptophan is present at the end of the CDR3, so a read error is the likely explanation. The chain combines TRBV7-2 with TRBJ2-1; the match to TRBD2 covers 10 bases. The ends lost 1 base at V and 5 bases at J; junction bases unmatched: 2. The CDR3 extends over 15 amino acids. CDR1 and CDR2 (germline): SGHTA, FQGNSA. Here the CDR3 DNA reads TGTGCCAGCAGCTTAGTTGGGACTAGCGACAATGAGCAGTTCCTC. Protein: CASSLVGTSDNEQFL.

This clonotype was seen ten or more times. The J gene is TRBJ1-2, the V gene TRBV7-2, with 9 bases lining up with TRBD1. This CDR3 comprises 14 residues. After removal of 3 bases from V and 5 bases from J, the junction contained 4 bases not matched to a gene. Germline V gene lookup returns CDR1 SGHTA and CDR2 FQGNSA. CDR3 coding DNA: TGTGCCAGCAGCTTTGGACAGGGGTTTTATGGCTACACCTTC. Protein: CASSFGQGFYGYTF.

V is TRBV12-3 or TRBV12-4 and J is TRBJ1-1; tentatively, D is TRBD1 (5 bases). V was clipped by 6 bases and J by 4 bases, with 12 bases between them. There are 13 residues in the CDR3. CDR3 sequence reads: CASRGEWTTEAFF. CDR3 DNA sequence: TGTGCCAGCAGGGGGGAGTGGACCACTGAAGCTTTCTTT.

Only a few counts were recorded for this clonotype. The chain uses TRBV19 and TRBJ2-7; D call uncertain. The CDR3 has 14 residues. Germline V gene data show CDR1 as LNHDA and CDR2 as SQIVND (reference sequence). Trimming shortened V by 6 bases and J by 3 bases, and 15 bases separated the two germline ends. The DNA of the CDR3 is TGTGCCAGTAGCAATTTTGGGGAAGACTACGAGCAGTACTTC. Its protein is CASSNFGEDYEQYF.

Ten or more counts support this clonotype. The V call is TRBV7-2, the J call TRBJ2-3; D is perhaps TRBD2 (5 bases). Germline V lookup: CDR1 SGHTA, CDR2 FQGNSA. V gave up 6 bases and J gave up 4 bases, with 8 bases separating them. CDR3 length: 12 residues. CDR3 nucleotides: TGTGCCAGCAGGCGGGTCTCAGATACGCAGTATTTT. Protein: CASRRVSDTQYF.

This clonotype was counted ten times or more. This sequence joins TRBV7-2 and TRBJ1-1, with D possibly being TRBD1 (6 bases). This CDR3 is built from 14 residues. From germline, CDR1 is SGHTA and CDR2 FQGNSA. Trimming took off 7 bases at V and 3 bases at J, with 15 bases between the two ends. CDR3 region: CASMPGGADTEAFF. The DNA for the CDR3 is TGTGCCAGCATGCCCGGGGGCGCCGACACTGAAGCTTTCTTT.

The chain couples TRBV9 to TRBJ2-5; D is undetermined. V lost 0 bases to trimming and J lost 4 bases, with 7 bases between them. CDR1 is SGDLS and CDR2 is YYNGEE in the germline V gene. The CDR3 totals 13 residues. The CDR3 loop is CASSVAVGETQYF. The CDR3, as DNA: TGTGCCAGCAGCGTAGCGGTGGGAGAGACCCAGTACTTC.

This clonotype was counted at least ten times. The CDR3 coding sequence is TGTGCCAGCAGCTTAGGGGAGGCCTCTGGGGCCAACGTCCTGACTTTC. Its translation: CASSLGEASGANVLTF. This sequence joins TRBV7-2 and TRBJ2-6, with D possibly being TRBD2 (6 bases). The CDR3 consists of 16 residues. V shed 1 base and J shed 0 bases, with 7 bases lying between them. Germline CDR1 SGHTA, CDR2 FQGNSA.

This clonotype was seen repeatedly, ten times or more. The chain is built from TRBV7-2 and TRBJ1-1, with unresolved D. The CDR3 is 12 residues long. The V end was cut by 3 bases, the J end by 1 base, with 3 bases between. Per germline, CDR1 SGHTA and CDR2 FQGNSA. The CDR3 here is CASSFRNTEAFF. DNA for the CDR3: TGTGCCAGCAGCTTTAGGAACACTGAAGCTTTCTTT.

This clonotype was observed a few times. The gene calls are TRBV7-8 and TRBJ2-1; tentatively, D is TRBD1 or TRBD2 (6 bases each). Germline values: CDR1 SGHVS, CDR2 FQNEAQ. Trimming took off 2 bases at V and 8 bases at J, with 19 bases between the two ends. The CDR3 totals 16 residues. CDR3: CASSLRGRMGGHEQFF. CDR3 nucleotide sequence: TGTGCCAGCAGCTTAAGGGGGAGGATGGGGGGCCATGAGCAGTTCTTC.

Many counts were recorded for this clonotype. This rearrangement joins TRBV7-2 to TRBJ1-2; no clear D gene. The germline gives CDR1 SGHTA, CDR2 FQGNSA. V was pared by 2 bases and J by 4 bases, with 14 bases between. The CDR3 is made up of 15 amino acids. The CDR3 is CASSLLAFVSYGYTF. Written as DNA, the CDR3 is TGTGCCAGCAGCTTACTGGCCTTTGTTTCCTATGGCTACACCTTC. The variable domain in full, with the rest retrieved from reference TRBV7-2 and TRBJ1-2, is GAGVSQSPSNKVTEKGKDVELRCDPISGHTALYWYRQSLGQGLEFLIYFQGNSAPDKSGLPSDRFSAERTGGSVSTLTIQRTQQEDSAVYLCASSLLAFVSYGYTFGSGTRLTVV.